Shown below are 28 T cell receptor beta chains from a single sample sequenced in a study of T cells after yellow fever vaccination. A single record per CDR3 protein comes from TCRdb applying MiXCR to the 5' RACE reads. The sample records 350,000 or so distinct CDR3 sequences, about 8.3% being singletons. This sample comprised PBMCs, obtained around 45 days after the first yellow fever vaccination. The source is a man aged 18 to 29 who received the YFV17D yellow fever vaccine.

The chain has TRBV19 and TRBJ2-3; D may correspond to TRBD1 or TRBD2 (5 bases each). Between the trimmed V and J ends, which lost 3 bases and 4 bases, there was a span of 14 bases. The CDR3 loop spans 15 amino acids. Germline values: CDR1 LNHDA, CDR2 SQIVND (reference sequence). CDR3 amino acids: CASSMSGDGADTQYF. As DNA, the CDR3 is TGTGCCAGTAGTATGTCTGGGGACGGCGCAGATACGCAGTATTTT.

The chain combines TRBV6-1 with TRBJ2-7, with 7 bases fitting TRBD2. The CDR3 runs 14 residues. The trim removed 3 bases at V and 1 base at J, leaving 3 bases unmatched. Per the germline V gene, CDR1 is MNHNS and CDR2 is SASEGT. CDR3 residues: CASSDGGGSYEQYV. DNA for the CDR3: TGTGCCAGCAGTGATGGGGGAGGGTCCTACGAGCAGTACGTC.

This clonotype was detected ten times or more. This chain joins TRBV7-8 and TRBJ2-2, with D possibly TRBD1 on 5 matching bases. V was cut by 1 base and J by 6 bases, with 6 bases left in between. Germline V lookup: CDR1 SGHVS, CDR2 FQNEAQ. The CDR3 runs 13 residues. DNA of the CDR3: TGTGCCAGCAGCTTAGTGGGGCCCGGGGAGCTGTTTTTT. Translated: CASSLVGPGELFF.

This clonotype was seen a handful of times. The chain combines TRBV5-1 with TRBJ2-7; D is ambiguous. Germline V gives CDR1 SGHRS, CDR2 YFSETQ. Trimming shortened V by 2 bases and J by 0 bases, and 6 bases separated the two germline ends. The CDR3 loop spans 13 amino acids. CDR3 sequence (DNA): TGCGCCAGCAGCTTCTGGAACTCCTACGAGCAGTACTTC. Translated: CASSFWNSYEQYF.

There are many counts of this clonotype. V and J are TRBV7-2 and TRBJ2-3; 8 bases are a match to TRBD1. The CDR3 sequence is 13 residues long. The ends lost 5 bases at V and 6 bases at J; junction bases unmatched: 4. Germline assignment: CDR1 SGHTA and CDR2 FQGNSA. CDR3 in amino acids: CASSDRGSDTQYF. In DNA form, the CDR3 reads TGTGCCAGCAGCGACAGGGGCTCGGATACGCAGTATTTT.

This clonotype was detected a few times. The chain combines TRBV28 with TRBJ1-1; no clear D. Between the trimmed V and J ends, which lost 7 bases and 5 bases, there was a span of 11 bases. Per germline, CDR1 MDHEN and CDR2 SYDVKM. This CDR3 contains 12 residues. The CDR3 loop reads CASKSTATEAFF. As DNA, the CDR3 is TGTGCCAGCAAGTCCACTGCGACTGAAGCTTTCTTT.

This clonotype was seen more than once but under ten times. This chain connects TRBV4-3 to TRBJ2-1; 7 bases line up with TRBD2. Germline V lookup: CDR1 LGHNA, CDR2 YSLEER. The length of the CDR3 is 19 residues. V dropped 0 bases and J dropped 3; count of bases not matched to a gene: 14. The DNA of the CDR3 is TGCGCCAGCAGCCAAGATATCAGGCGGGGGACCCGAGACTACAATGAGCAGTTCTTC. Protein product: CASSQDIRRGTRDYNEQFF.

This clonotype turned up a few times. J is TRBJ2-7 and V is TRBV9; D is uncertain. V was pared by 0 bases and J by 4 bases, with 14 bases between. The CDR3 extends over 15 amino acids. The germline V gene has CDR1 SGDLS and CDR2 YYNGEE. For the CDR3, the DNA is TGTGCCAGCAGCGTAGGGGATCGCCCCGAATACGAGCAGTACTTC. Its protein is CASSVGDRPEYEQYF. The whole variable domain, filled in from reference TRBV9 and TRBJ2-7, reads DSGVTQTPKHLITATGQRVTLRCSPRSGDLSVYWYQQSLDQGLQFLIQYYNGEERAKGNILERFSAQQFPDLHSELNLSSLELGDSALYFCASSVGDRPEYEQYFGPGTRLTVT.

Here the CDR3 DNA reads TGTGCCAGCAGCTTTGGACCAAGGGGAAGTGAGCAGTTCTTC. It codes for CASSFGPRGSEQFF. V is TRBV11-2 and J is TRBJ2-1; tentative D call: TRBD1 (5 bases). The V gene lost 3 bases and the J gene lost 9 bases, with 15 bases spanning the gap. The CDR3 is 14 amino acids. In germline, CDR1 is SGHAT, CDR2 FQNNGV.

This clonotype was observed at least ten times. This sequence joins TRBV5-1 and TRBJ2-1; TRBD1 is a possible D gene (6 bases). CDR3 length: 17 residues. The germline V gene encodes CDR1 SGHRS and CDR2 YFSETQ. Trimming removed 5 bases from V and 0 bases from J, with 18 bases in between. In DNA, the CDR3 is TGCGCCAGCAGGAGCCTTGGGGGCAGGGGCTCCTACAATGAGCAGTTCTTC. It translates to CASRSLGGRGSYNEQFF.

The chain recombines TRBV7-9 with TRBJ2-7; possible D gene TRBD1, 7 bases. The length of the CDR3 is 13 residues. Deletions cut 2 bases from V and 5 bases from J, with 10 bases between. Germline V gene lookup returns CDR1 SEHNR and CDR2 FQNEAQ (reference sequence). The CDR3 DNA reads TGTGCCAGCAGCTTATCCAGGGGGGACGAGCAGTACGTC. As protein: CASSLSRGDEQYV.

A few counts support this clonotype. The CDR3 protein is CASSLTDTYGYTF. The CDR3, as DNA: TGTGCCAGCAGTTTGACAGATACTTATGGCTACACCTTC. The V gene is TRBV27, the J gene TRBJ1-2, with D perhaps TRBD1 (5 bases). V dropped 3 bases and J dropped 5 bases, with 10 bases sitting between them. This CDR3 has 13 amino acids. Germline V gene sequence: CDR1 MNHEY, CDR2 SMNVEV (reference sequence).

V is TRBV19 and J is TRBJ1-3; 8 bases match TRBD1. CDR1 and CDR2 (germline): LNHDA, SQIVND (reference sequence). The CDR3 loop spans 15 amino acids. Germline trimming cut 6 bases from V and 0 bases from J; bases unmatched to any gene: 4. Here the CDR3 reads CASSHGTGSGNTIYF. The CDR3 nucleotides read TGTGCCAGTAGCCACGGGACAGGCTCTGGAAACACCATATATTTT. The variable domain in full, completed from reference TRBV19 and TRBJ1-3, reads DGGITQSPKYLFRKEGQNVTLSCEQNLNHDAMYWYRQDPGQGLRLIYYSQIVNDFQKGDIAEGYSVSREKKESFPLTVTSAQKNPTAFYLCASSHGTGSGNTIYFGEGSWLTVV.

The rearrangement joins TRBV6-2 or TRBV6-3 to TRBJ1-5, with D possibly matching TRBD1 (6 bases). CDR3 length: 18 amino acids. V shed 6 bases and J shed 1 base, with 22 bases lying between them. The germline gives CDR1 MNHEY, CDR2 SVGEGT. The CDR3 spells CASSQGQRYLRSNQPQHF. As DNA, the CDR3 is TGTGCCAGCAGCCAAGGACAGCGATACCTAAGGAGCAATCAGCCCCAGCATTTT.

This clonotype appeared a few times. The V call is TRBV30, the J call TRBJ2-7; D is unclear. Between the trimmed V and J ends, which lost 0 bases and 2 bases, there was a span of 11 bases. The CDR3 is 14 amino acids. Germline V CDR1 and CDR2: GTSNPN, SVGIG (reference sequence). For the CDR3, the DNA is TGTGCCTGGAGTGTACCGCCTGGAACCTACGAGCAGTACTTC. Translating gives CAWSVPPGTYEQYF. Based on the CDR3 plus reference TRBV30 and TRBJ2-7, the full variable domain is SQTIHQWPATLVQPVGSPLSLECTVEGTSNPNLYWYRQAAGRGLQLLFYSVGIGQISSEVPQNLSASRPQDRQFILSSKKLLLSDSGFYLCAWSVPPGTYEQYFGPGTRLTVT.

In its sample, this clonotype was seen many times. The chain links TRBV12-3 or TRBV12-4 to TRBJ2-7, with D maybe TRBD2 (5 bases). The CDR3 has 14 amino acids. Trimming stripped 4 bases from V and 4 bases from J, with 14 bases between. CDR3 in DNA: TGTGCCAGCAGTTCGGGCCCCCGGGGTTACGAGCAGTACTTC. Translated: CASSSGPRGYEQYF.

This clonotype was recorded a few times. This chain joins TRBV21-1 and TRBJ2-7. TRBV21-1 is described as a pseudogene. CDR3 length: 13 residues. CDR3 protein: CASSRTESYEQYV. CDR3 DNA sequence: TGTGCCAGCAGCAGGACGGAGTCCTACGAGCAGTACGTC.

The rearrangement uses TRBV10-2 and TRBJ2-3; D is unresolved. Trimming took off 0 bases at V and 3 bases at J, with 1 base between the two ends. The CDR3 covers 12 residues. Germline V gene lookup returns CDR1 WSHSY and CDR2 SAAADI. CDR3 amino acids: CASSESTDTQYF. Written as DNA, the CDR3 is TGCGCCAGCAGTGAGTCTACAGATACGCAGTATTTT.

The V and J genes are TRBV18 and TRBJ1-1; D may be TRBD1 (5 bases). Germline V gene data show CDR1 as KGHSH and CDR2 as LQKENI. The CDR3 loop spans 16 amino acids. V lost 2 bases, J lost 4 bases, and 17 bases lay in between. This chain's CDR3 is CASSPLAGRTSTEAFF. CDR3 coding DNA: TGTGCCAGCTCACCATTGGCAGGGAGGACGAGCACTGAAGCTTTCTTT.

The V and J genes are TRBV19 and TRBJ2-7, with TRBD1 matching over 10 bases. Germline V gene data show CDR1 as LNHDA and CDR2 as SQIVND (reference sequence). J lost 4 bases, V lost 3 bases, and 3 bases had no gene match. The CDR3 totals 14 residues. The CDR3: CASSIGTGVYEQYF. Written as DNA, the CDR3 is TGTGCCAGTAGTATTGGGACAGGGGTATACGAGCAGTACTTC. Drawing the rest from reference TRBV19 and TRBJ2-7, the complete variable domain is DGGITQSPKYLFRKEGQNVTLSCEQNLNHDAMYWYRQDPGQGLRLIYYSQIVNDFQKGDIAEGYSVSREKKESFPLTVTSAQKNPTAFYLCASSIGTGVYEQYFGPGTRLTVT.

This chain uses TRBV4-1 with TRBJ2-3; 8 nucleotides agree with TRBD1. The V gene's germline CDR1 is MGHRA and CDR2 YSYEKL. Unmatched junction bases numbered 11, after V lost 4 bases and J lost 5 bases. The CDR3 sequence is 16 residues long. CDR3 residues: CASSLQGAGGKDTQYF. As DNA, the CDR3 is TGCGCCAGCAGCCTTCAAGGGGCAGGGGGCAAAGATACGCAGTATTTT.

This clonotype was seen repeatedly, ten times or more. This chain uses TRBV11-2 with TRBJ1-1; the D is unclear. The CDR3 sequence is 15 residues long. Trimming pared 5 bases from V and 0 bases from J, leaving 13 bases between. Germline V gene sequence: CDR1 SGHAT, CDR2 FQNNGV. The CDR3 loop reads CASSHGGRVNTEAFF. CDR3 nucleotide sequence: TGTGCCAGCAGCCACGGTGGGCGAGTGAACACTGAAGCTTTCTTT.

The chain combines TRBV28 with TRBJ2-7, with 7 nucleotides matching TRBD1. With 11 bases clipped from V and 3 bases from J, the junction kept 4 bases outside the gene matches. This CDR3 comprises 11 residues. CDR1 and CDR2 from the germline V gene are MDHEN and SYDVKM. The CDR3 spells CAPRDSYEQYV. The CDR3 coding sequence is TGTGCCCCCAGGGACAGCTACGAGCAGTACGTC.

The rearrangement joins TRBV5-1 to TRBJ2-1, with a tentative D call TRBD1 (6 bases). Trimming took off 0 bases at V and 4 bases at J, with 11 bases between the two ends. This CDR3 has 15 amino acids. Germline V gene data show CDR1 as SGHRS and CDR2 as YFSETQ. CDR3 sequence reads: CASSLDGTQYNEQFF. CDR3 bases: TGCGCCAGCAGCTTGGACGGGACACAGTACAATGAGCAGTTCTTC.

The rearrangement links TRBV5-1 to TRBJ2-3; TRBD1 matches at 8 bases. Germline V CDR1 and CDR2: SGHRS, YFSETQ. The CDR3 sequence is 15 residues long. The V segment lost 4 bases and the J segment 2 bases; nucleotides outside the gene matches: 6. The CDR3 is CASSGDRGPTDTQYF. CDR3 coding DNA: TGCGCCAGCAGCGGCGACAGGGGTCCCACAGATACGCAGTATTTT.

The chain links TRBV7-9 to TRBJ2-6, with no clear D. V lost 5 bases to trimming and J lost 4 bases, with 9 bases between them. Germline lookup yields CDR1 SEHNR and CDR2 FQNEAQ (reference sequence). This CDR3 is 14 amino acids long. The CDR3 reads CASSTTAGANVLTF. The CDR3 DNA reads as TGTGCCAGCAGCACGACGGCAGGGGCCAACGTCCTGACTTTC.

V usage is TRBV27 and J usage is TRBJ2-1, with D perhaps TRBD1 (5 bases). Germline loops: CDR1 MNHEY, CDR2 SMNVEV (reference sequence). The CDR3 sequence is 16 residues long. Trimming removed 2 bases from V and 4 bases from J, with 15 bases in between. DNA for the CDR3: TGTGCCAGCAGTTTAACTCACAGGCTAGTATACAATGAGCAGTTCTTC. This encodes CASSLTHRLVYNEQFF.

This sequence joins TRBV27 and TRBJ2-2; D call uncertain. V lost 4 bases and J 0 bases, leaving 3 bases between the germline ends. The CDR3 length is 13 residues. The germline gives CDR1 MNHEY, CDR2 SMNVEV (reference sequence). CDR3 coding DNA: TGTGCCAGCAGTTACGCGAACACCGGGGAGCTGTTTTTT. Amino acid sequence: CASSYANTGELFF.